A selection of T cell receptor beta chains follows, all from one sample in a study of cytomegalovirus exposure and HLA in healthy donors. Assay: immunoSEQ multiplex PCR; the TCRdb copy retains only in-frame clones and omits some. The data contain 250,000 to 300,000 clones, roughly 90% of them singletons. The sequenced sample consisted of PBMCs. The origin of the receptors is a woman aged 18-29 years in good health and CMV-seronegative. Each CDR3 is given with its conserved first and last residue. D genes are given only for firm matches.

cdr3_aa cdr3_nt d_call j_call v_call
CASSPTDRGHTGELFF TGTGCCAGCAGTCCTACGGACAGGGGGCACACCGGGGAGCTGTTTTTT TRBD1 TRBJ2-2 TRBV27
CASSEALRETQYF TGTGCCAGCAGTGAAGCCCTTAGAGAGACCCAGTACTTC - TRBJ2-5 TRBV2
CSAVLGLAF TGCAGTGCGGTCCTGGGACTAGCATTT TRBD2 TRBJ2-3 TRBV20-1
CASSTGGYNSPLHF TGTGCCAGCAGTACAGGGGGGTATAATTCACCCCTCCACTTT TRBD1 TRBJ1-6 TRBV6-5
CAISGLGSPLHF TGTGCCATCAGTGGCCTCGGTTCACCCCTCCACTTT - TRBJ1-6 TRBV10-3
CASSEERTATNEKLFF TGTGCCAGCAGTGAAGAGCGGACAGCTACTAATGAAAAACTGTTTTTT - TRBJ1-4 TRBV6-1
CASSLYPTVYEQYF TGTGCCAGCAGTTTATACCCGACAGTCTACGAGCAGTACTTC - TRBJ2-7 TRBV27
CASSLGGGGMNSPLHF TGTGCCAGCAGCTTGGGGGGCGGAGGGATGAATTCACCCCTCCACTTT - TRBJ1-6 TRBV5-4
CATSRVRETQPQHF TGTGCCACCAGCAGAGTCCGGGAGACTCAGCCCCAGCATTTT - TRBJ1-5 TRBV15
CASSVTGNTEAFF TGTGCCAGCAGCGTTACAGGGAACACTGAAGCTTTCTTT - TRBJ1-1 TRBV7-9
CASSPLGGSYNEQFF TGTGCCAGCAGCCCACTAGGAGGCTCCTACAATGAGCAGTTCTTC - TRBJ2-1 TRBV6-4
CASSSRLRRQGSTEAFF TGTGCCAGCAGTTCTAGGCTTAGACGACAGGGAAGCACTGAAGCTTTCTTT TRBD1 TRBJ1-1 TRBV27
CASSPNFGLVVHEQFF TGTGCCAGCAGCCCGAATTTCGGACTGGTTGTCCATGAGCAGTTCTTC - TRBJ2-1 TRBV7-2
CASSAEISNTGELFF TGTGCCAGCAGCGCCGAGATCTCGAACACCGGGGAGCTGTTTTTT - TRBJ2-2 TRBV9
CASSPGTGGYGYTF TGTGCCAGCAGCCCGGGGACAGGGGGGTACGGCTACACCTTC TRBD1 TRBJ1-2 TRBV9
CASSFNWQGSTDTQYF TGTGCCAGCAGCTTTAATTGGCAGGGCAGCACAGATACGCAGTATTTT - TRBJ2-3 TRBV5-6